A selection of T cell receptor beta chains follows, all from one sample in a study of regulatory T cells in long-lasting Graves disease. TCRdb reanalysed the multiplex PCR reads using MiXCR and keeps one entry per CDR3 protein. The table shows roughly 420,000 distinct CDR3 sequences, with approximately 14% occurring only once. The data were also submitted as part of a second study, on T cells in Graves' hyperthyroidism and ophthalmopathy.

The source was peripheral blood mononuclear cells (PBMCs), collected at new diagnosis, from a patient treated with antithyroid drugs. The source of these receptors is a woman between 45 and 60 years old with Graves disease. Each CDR3 is given with its conserved first and last residue. A D gene is named only where the DNA matches it firmly. Clone size is shown for a subset of rows, as once, few, many or a class of expanded clone.

V gene	J gene	D gene	clone size	CDR3 DNA	CDR3 protein
TRBV28	TRBJ2-5	.	many	TGTGCCAGCAGTTTGATGAGCTTTGCGGAGACCCAGTACTTC	CASSLMSFAETQYF
TRBV7-6	TRBJ2-1	.	.	TGTGCCAGCAGCTCGGACTACAATGAGCTGTTCTTC	CASSSDYNELFF
TRBV6-2/TRBV6-3	TRBJ2-3	.	many	TGTGCCAGCAGTTACGAAGGGACATCGGCGCAGTATTTT	CASSYEGTSAQYF
TRBV20-1	TRBJ2-2	TRBD2	.	TGCAGTGCTTCTGGACTAGCGGGCTGGACGAACACCGGGGAGCTGTTTTTT	CSASGLAGWTNTGELFF
TRBV10-3	TRBJ2-7	TRBD1	many	TGTGCCATCAGTGACATTACAGGGGTCTACGAGCAGTACTTC	CAISDITGVYEQYF
TRBV5-1	TRBJ2-2	.	many	TGCGCCAGCAGCCCACCGCTTATGACCGGGGAGCTGTTTTTT	CASSPPLMTGELFF
TRBV6-2/TRBV6-3	TRBJ2-5	TRBD2	.	TGTGCCAGCAGTAAGGGACTATTCCAAGAGACCCAGTACTTC	CASSKGLFQETQYF
TRBV7-9	TRBJ2-7	.	many	TGTGCCAGCAGCTTACCCCGAGACTCCTACGAGCAGTACTTC	CASSLPRDSYEQYF
TRBV7-9	TRBJ2-3	TRBD2	many	TGTGCCAGCAGCTCTAGCGGGAGGGCCGAGGATACGCAGTATTTT	CASSSSGRAEDTQYF
TRBV27	TRBJ2-7	TRBD2	many	TGTGCCAGCACGGGACTAGCGGGGAGCTCCTACGAGCAGTACTTC	CASTGLAGSSYEQYF
TRBV19	TRBJ2-1	TRBD1	few	TGTGCCAGTAGTATCGGCGGACAGGGAATAGATGAGCAGTTCTTC	CASSIGGQGIDEQFF
TRBV2	TRBJ2-5	.	many	TGTGCCAGCAATACAGGGAGGGGACAAGAGACCCAGTACTTC	CASNTGRGQETQYF
TRBV7-8	TRBJ1-6	.	few	TGTGCCAGCAGCGAAAACAGGGCGGGGAATTCACCCCTCCACTTT	CASSENRAGNSPLHF
TRBV19	TRBJ2-1	.	.	TGTGCCAGTAGTATCATGGACAACAATGAGCAGTTCTTC	CASSIMDNNEQFF
TRBV2	TRBJ2-5	.	many	TGTGCCAGCTCTTTACAGGGAGGATTAGAGACCCAGTACTTC	CASSLQGGLETQYF
TRBV12-3/TRBV12-4	TRBJ2-7	TRBD1	many	TGTGCCAGCAGTTCCCGGGACAGGGGACCCTACGAGCAGTACTTC	CASSSRDRGPYEQYF
TRBV29-1	TRBJ1-1	.	many	TGCAGCGTTGCCAGAGTCACTGAAGCTTTCTTT	CSVARVTEAFF
TRBV30	TRBJ2-3	.	few	TGTGCCTGGAGTAGCGGTGGAGATACGCAGTATTTT	CAWSSGGDTQYF
TRBV19	TRBJ2-7	.	.	TGTGCCAGTAGTATAGTTGGGGGAAGCATCTACGAGCAGTACTTC	CASSIVGGSIYEQYF
TRBV14	TRBJ2-1	.	.	TGTGCCAGCAGCCAAGATCAATTTATGGGGATCTCCTACAATGAGCAGTTCTTC	CASSQDQFMGISYNEQFF
TRBV2	TRBJ2-7	TRBD2	few	TGTGCCAAAGTTCCTTATAGCGGGATCTACGAGCAGTACTTC	CAKVPYSGIYEQYF
TRBV25-1	TRBJ2-5	TRBD2	.	TGTGCCAGCAGTGAGAGACTAGCGGGGAACTTACAAGAGACCCAGTACTTC	CASSERLAGNLQETQYF